This paragraph covers one TCR beta chain sequence. In this sample, this clone turned up once. It lacks a known antigen. No base quality information exists; no much larger clone differs at one position. The sample is drawn from a study of cytotoxic CD8 clonotypes in ibrutinib-treated CLL (dated by TCRdb to the early 2020s). Notes on the research overall: The cohort had 11 to 12 relapsed/refractory and roughly 15 treatment-naive patients; 17 to 18 were IGHV unmutated. Responses were partial in approximately 24 patients and complete in 2; after median around 68 months follow-up, about 14 stayed in remission and about 12 progressed. Response samples were obtained after a median of approximately twelve months of treatment, with a range of about 6 to 36 months. Samples averaged roughly 280,000 productive templates and tens of thousands of productive rearrangements. Longitudinal samples were available for about 30% of the 86 trial participants. Cryopreserved peripheral blood mononuclear cells were obtained before treatment, at response, and at either sustained remission or disease progression. What the authors observed across the whole study: Public clonotypes were rare and either shrank or stayed stable during treatment, and the rise in clonality at ibrutinib response reflected expansion of private clonotypes. Baseline clonality was found to be higher than that of age-matched healthy donors and was strongly correlated with circulating CD8+ T-cell counts. Clonality rose at ibrutinib response, remained stable during sustained remission, and dropped back toward baseline at progression. Sampling times were not matched between sustained-remission and progressing patients, and lymph node repertoires were not studied.

For TCR beta library preparation, roughly 2 micrograms of genomic DNA were extracted from the cryopreserved PBMCs. Longitudinal blood samples from CLL patients on ibrutinib monotherapy underwent high-throughput TCR beta sequencing. The patients took part in an open-label, single-center phase 2 trial of ibrutinib monotherapy. Each clonotype received, on average, 10x coverage in deep resolution sequencing performed on a MiSeq, where the target depth lay between 1 in 1 million and 1 in 200,000 T cells. TCR beta libraries were generated with the immunoSEQ hsTCRB Kit. In the source study's methods: ImmunoSEQ Data Assistant and ImmunoSEQ Analyzer were used for data analysis, and V, D and J genes were assigned according to IMGT definitions. Clonality, which ranges from 0 to 1, was calculated by subtracting the normalized Shannon entropy of productive rearrangement frequencies from one. Only overrepresented clonotypes making up at least 0.05% of each patient's repertoire were included in the public clonotype analysis. Some 12 age-matched healthy donor repertoires from immuneACCESS served as clonality controls. What TCRdb holds here is the immuneACCESS table cut down to in-frame rearrangements. Part of the clones is not present; checked against another copy, under half of the missing clones reflect an unresolved V gene, and the others are unexplained. D and trimming come from the DNA, and the V and J calls and clone size come from that table. The sample contains roughly 23,000 clones, approximately 72% of them found a single time. Roughly 8.1% of the sample lies in the top ten.

The trim is 3 bases for V and 8 bases for J, with a gap of 14 bases between the germline ends. Taken from cysteine to phenylalanine, the CDR3 has 14 residues. Just CDR3 DNA is preserved here, 42 bases in frame from base 1. According to the germline V gene, CDR1 reads MGHRA and CDR2 reads YSYEKL. This receptor was identified in a human donor with chronic lymphocytic leukemia. The chain couples TRBV4-1 to TRBJ2-1, with TRBD1 tentatively as D gene (6 bases match). Specimen: PBMCs, collected before ibrutinib treatment. The DNA reads TGCGCCAGCAGCCATGACGCCAGGGGCGATGAGCAGTTCTTC. Its translation is CASSHDARGDEQFF.